Listed below are T cell receptor beta chains from one sample, sequenced in a study of T-cell memory formation after mild COVID-19. TCRdb fed the 5' RACE reads into MiXCR, producing one record per CDR3 protein. Found here are 25,000 to 30,000 distinct CDR3 sequences, 12% of them singletons; the top ten hold roughly 15%. Sequenced: PBMCs or a T cell subset sorted from them (not recorded which). The receptors derive from an adult woman who had mild COVID-19 (a few samples of this study predate the infection). Cell type and time point are not known. Each CDR3 is given with its conserved first and last residue. The D gene is left open where the match is weak. The size entry is marked missing in some rows and otherwise reads once, few, many or a size class.

>many|TRBJ2-7|.|12|TRBV3-1
CASSQGRTGGYF
TGTGCCAGCAGCCAGGGGAGGACAGGCGGGTACTTC
>many|TRBJ2-7|.|14|TRBV19
CASSPYRGSYEQYF
TGTGCCAGTAGTCCGTACAGAGGCTCCTACGAGCAGTACTTC
>many|TRBJ1-1|.|14|TRBV2
CASSGQTLNTEAFF
TGTGCCAGCAGTGGTCAGACTTTGAACACTGAAGCTTTCTTT
>many|TRBJ1-5|.|15|TRBV6-2/TRBV6-3
CASSAPGTRNQPQHF
TGTGCCAGCAGTGCCCCCGGGACCCGCAATCAGCCCCAGCATTTT
>many|TRBJ2-2|.|15|TRBV24-1
CATRSPGTFPGELFF
TGTGCCACCAGGAGCCCCGGGACATTCCCCGGGGAGCTGTTTTTT
>many|TRBJ2-5|.|13|TRBV18
CASSLSYQETQYF
TGTGCCAGCTCACTATCGTACCAAGAGACCCAGTACTTC
>many|TRBJ1-2|TRBD1|15|TRBV2
CASSVLDRGNYGYTF
TGTGCCAGCAGTGTATTGGACAGGGGTAACTATGGCTACACCTTC
>many|TRBJ2-7|TRBD2|17|TRBV2
CASSEAHPSGVSYEQYF
TGTGCCAGCAGTGAAGCGCACCCTAGCGGGGTCTCCTACGAGCAGTACTTC
>medium-sized|TRBJ2-1|.|16|TRBV4-2
CASSQAPRGTYNEQFF
TGTGCCAGCAGCCAAGCTCCCAGAGGCACCTACAATGAGCAGTTCTTC
>many|TRBJ2-1|.|15|TRBV7-8
CASSVQISSYNEQFF
TGTGCCAGCAGCGTCCAAATTTCCTCCTACAATGAGCAGTTCTTC
>.|TRBJ1-2|TRBD1|13|TRBV20-1
CSARAARGAGYTF
TGCAGTGCTAGAGCTGCCAGGGGGGCCGGCTACACCTTC
>many|TRBJ2-1|.|19|TRBV4-3
CASSQGRGTGASSYNEQFF
TGCGCCAGCAGCCAAGGAAGGGGTACGGGAGCATCCTCCTACAATGAGCAGTTCTTC
>many|TRBJ2-2|.|15|TRBV12-3/TRBV12-4
CASSLVWGDTGELFF
TGTGCCAGCAGTTTAGTTTGGGGGGACACCGGGGAGCTGTTTTTT
>many|TRBJ1-1|TRBD1|13|TRBV7-9
CASSINRGTEAFF
TGTGCCAGCAGTATAAACAGGGGCACTGAAGCTTTCTTT
>many|TRBJ2-3|.|13|TRBV2
CASNGGGADTQYF
TGTGCCAGCAACGGAGGGGGGGCAGATACGCAGTATTTT
>many|TRBJ2-1|.|12|TRBV5-1
CASSSRVNEQFF
TGCGCCAGCAGCTCGAGGGTGAATGAGCAGTTCTTC
>many|TRBJ1-2|.|14|TRBV3-1
CASSPRTAFYGYTF
TGTGCCAGCAGCCCCAGGACAGCTTTCTATGGCTACACCTTC
>many|TRBJ2-3|.|12|TRBV29-1
CSVRASTDTQYF
TGCAGCGTTAGGGCTTCCACAGATACGCAGTATTTT
>many|TRBJ1-2|.|11|TRBV29-1
CSVQQGYGYTF
TGCAGCGTTCAACAGGGATATGGCTACACCTTC
>.|TRBJ2-7|TRBD2|19|TRBV7-2
CASSLAVGGLGPTAIEQYF
TGTGCCAGCAGCTTGGCGGTGGGAGGGCTCGGCCCAACCGCTATCGAGCAGTACTTC
>many|TRBJ1-2|.|13|TRBV5-4
CAVDRDLLGGYTF
TGTGCCGTCGACCGGGACCTCCTGGGTGGCTACACCTTC
>many|TRBJ2-1|.|18|TRBV3-1
CASSQDLASVLSYNEQFF
TGTGCCAGCAGCCAAGATTTGGCCTCAGTACTCTCCTACAATGAGCAGTTCTTC
>.|TRBJ1-3|.|16|TRBV12-3/TRBV12-4
CASSPSRGRSGTTIYF
TGTGCCAGCAGCCCTTCCCGGGGCCGCTCTGGAACCACCATATATTTT
>many|TRBJ2-7|TRBD2|14|TRBV5-1
CASRLGGTSYEQYF
TGCGCCAGCCGCCTCGGGGGGACTTCCTACGAGCAGTACTTC
>many|TRBJ2-1|TRBD2|14|TRBV27
CASSYRDYDNEQFF
TGTGCCAGCAGTTACCGGGACTACGACAATGAGCAGTTCTTC
>many|TRBJ2-1|.|15|TRBV7-2
CASSLLPSWDNEQFF
TGTGCCAGCAGCTTATTGCCTAGTTGGGACAATGAGCAGTTCTTC
>many|TRBJ1-1|TRBD1|13|TRBV5-1
CASSRTGGTEAFF
TGCGCCAGCAGTCGGACAGGAGGGACTGAAGCTTTCTTT
>medium-sized|TRBJ2-7|.|17|TRBV7-6
CASSLGTAGRSSYEQYF
TGTGCCAGCAGCTTAGGAACGGCAGGCCGGAGCTCCTACGAGCAGTACTTC
>many|TRBJ2-1|TRBD1|14|TRBV29-1
CSAASGGNRNEQFF
TGCAGCGCCGCCTCAGGGGGTAATAGAAATGAGCAGTTCTTC
>many|TRBJ1-5|TRBD1|19|TRBV6-6
CASSLPTRDRVGSNQPQHF
TGTGCCAGCAGTTTACCGACCCGGGACAGGGTAGGGAGCAATCAGCCCCAGCATTTT
>many|TRBJ1-2|.|16|TRBV20-1
CSARDIRPRGFYGYTF
TGCAGTGCTAGAGATATTAGGCCGAGAGGGTTCTATGGCTACACCTTC
>many|TRBJ1-1|TRBD1|14|TRBV6-5
CASKGQGLNTEAFF
TGTGCCAGCAAGGGACAGGGCTTGAACACTGAAGCTTTCTTT
>many|TRBJ1-1|.|17|TRBV5-4
CASSLGGPGRVNTEAFF
TGTGCCAGCAGCTTGGGGGGTCCGGGACGGGTGAACACTGAAGCTTTCTTT
>many|TRBJ1-1|.|14|TRBV7-8
CASSLYGAWDEAFF
TGTGCCAGCAGCTTATATGGAGCCTGGGATGAAGCTTTCTTT
>once|TRBJ2-2|.|13|TRBV29-1
CSVERGATGELFF
TGCAGCGTTGAAAGAGGTGCAACCGGGGAGCTGTTTTTT
>many|TRBJ2-1|TRBD2|16|TRBV20-1
CSAKRTSGRSYNEQFF
TGCAGTGCTAAGAGGACTAGCGGGAGGTCCTACAATGAGCAGTTCTTC
>few|TRBJ2-7|.|15|TRBV24-1
CATSDSGTAAYEQYF
TGTGCCACCAGTGATTCCGGGACGGCCGCCTACGAGCAGTACTTC
>many|TRBJ1-3|.|14|TRBV20-1
CSAGRGGSGNTIYF
TGCAGTGCTGGCAGGGGAGGCTCTGGAAACACCATATATTTT
>.|TRBJ2-7|.|12|TRBV20-1
CSARQGQYEQYF
TGCAGTGCTAGGCAGGGACAATACGAGCAGTACTTC
>.|TRBJ2-1|TRBD2|17|TRBV5-1
CASSSGLAGGLYNEQFF
TGCGCCAGCAGCTCCGGACTAGCGGGGGGATTGTACAATGAGCAGTTCTTC
>many|TRBJ1-5|.|13|TRBV12-3/TRBV12-4
CASSLRDYQPQHF
TGTGCCAGCAGTTTAAGGGACTATCAGCCCCAGCATTTT
>many|TRBJ2-5|.|15|TRBV7-2
CASTRPAGNQETQYF
TGTGCCAGCACCCGGCCGGCCGGCAACCAAGAGACCCAGTACTTC
>many|TRBJ2-2|.|11|TRBV5-1
CASSNTGELFF
TGCGCCAGCTCCAACACCGGGGAGCTGTTTTTT
>many|TRBJ1-5|.|16|TRBV20-1
CSARNREGRSNQPQHF
TGCAGTGCTAGAAACAGGGAGGGGCGTAGCAATCAGCCCCAGCATTTT
>many|TRBJ2-7|.|13|TRBV18
CASSPAPGYEQYF
TGTGCCAGCTCACCCGCCCCAGGGTACGAACAGTACTTC
>many|TRBJ2-3|TRBD2|15|TRBV20-1
CSATRLAGAADTQYF
TGCAGTGCGACCCGACTAGCGGGGGCGGCAGATACGCAGTATTTT
>many|TRBJ2-5|.|13|TRBV4-2
CASSQDHGETQYF
TGTGCCAGCAGCCAAGATCATGGAGAGACCCAGTACTTC
>.|TRBJ2-3|.|16|TRBV5-1
CASRLLADQFTDTQYF
TGCGCCAGCAGGTTGTTAGCGGACCAATTCACAGATACGCAGTATTTT
>many|TRBJ2-1|.|15|TRBV3-1
CASSQGDTGYNEQFF
TGTGCCAGCAGCCAAGGGGACACGGGCTACAATGAGCAGTTCTTC
>many|TRBJ2-1|.|16|TRBV14
CASSPVPVGRDNEQFF
TGTGCCAGCAGCCCAGTACCGGTGGGGCGGGACAATGAGCAGTTCTTC
>many|TRBJ1-1|.|15|TRBV18
CASSPLDVNPGRAFF
TGTGCCAGCTCACCCCTGGACGTTAACCCTGGTCGAGCTTTCTTT
>.|TRBJ2-3|.|14|TRBV5-8
CASAPGSHTDTQYF
TGTGCCAGTGCGCCGGGATCCCACACAGATACGCAGTATTTT